This T cell receptor (beta chain) was documented in a study of regulatory T cells in long-lasting Graves disease. Overall study: Prior antithyroid drug treatment in newly diagnosed Graves' patients lasted under 3 months.

Overall study findings and caveats: When disease was persistent, TRBV28, TRBJ1-2 and TRBJ2-5 were the favored segments. Since the sample size was small, accuracy may have been reduced.

Trimming cost V 3 bases and J 2 bases, with 14 bases left between them. The CDR3 contains 16 residues. From germline, CDR1 is SGHTA and CDR2 FQGNSA. Arm-PCR of CDR3 regions and iRepertoire HTBI primers were the basis on which TCR beta libraries were built. MiXCR, applied by TCRdb to the multiplex PCR reads, yields one record per CDR3 protein. This table holds hundreds of thousands of distinct CDR3 sequences, around 15% found once. This clonotype was seen a handful of times. The antigen remains undetermined. Time point specified: newly diagnosed GD, antithyroid drugs for less than 3 months. After RNA was extracted from PBMCs, the TCR library was made from it. Staff drew around 10 milliliters of peripheral blood into EDTA tubes. These data were also reused for a study on T cells in Graves' hyperthyroidism and ophthalmopathy.

Sequencing was performed on peripheral blood mononuclear cells (PBMCs), taken at new diagnosis, from a patient treated with antithyroid drugs. This clonotype was obtained from a woman aged 25 to 45 with Graves disease. This chain connects TRBV7-2 to TRBJ1-3, with D tentatively TRBD1 (5 bases). CDR3 amino acids: CASSLGVPTAGNTIYF. The CDR3 region has the DNA TGTGCCAGCAGCTTGGGGGTCCCCACGGCTGGAAACACCATATATTTT.